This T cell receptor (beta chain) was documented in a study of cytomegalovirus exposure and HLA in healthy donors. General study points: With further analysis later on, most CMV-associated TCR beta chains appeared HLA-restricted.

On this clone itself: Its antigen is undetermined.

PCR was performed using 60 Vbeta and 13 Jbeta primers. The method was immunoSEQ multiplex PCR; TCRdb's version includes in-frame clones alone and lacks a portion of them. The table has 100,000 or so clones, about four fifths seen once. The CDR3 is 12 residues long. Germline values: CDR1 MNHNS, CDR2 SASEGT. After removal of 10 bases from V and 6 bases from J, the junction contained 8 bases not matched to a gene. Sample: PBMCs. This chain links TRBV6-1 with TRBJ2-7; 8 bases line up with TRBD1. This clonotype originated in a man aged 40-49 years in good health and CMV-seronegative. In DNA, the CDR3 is TGTGCCACCCGGACAGGGTCCCTCGAGCAGTACTTC. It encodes CATRTGSLEQYF.